This note documents a single T cell receptor (beta chain) sequence. Its antigen is still unknown. No base qualities exist here, and no much larger clone lies one base off it. The instrument given in TCRdb is Illumina HiSeq 1500. TCRdb trimmed public reads at Q25 via fastp, called clones via MiXCR and kept in-frame beta chains. CDR3 protein duplicates are merged, each entry listing the most common genes and DNA. In all, the sample holds around 900,000 distinct CDR3 sequences, and around 32% of those were seen once. The top ten clones comprise 13% of the sample. This sample was taken from a study of T cell repertoires in cytomegalovirus infection (dated by TCRdb to the late 2010s). Regarding the complete study: Peptide stimulations targeted recently identified HLA-C-restricted CMV epitopes, whose presentation resists viral immunomodulation, together with well-studied HLA-B-restricted epitopes. Because public TCR beta signatures pointed to carriage of CMV infection together with the matching HLA type, the HLA type of each donor mattered for the analysis. Points the paper makes about the study in general: Carriers of CMV infection plus the relevant HLA type were discriminated by the cumulative frequency of public TCR beta family members in the study cohort and in an independent roughly 370-donor cohort. In the ex vivo response, HLA-C-restricted CMV-specific TCR beta clonotypes were dominant, and in two of eight donors the single most frequent clonotype came from this HLA-C-restricted group.

Per the publication, the treatment or condition label means: in vitro stimulation with specific CMV peptide epitopes to enrich CMV-specific T cells. As encoded in the germline V gene, CDR1 is SGDLS while CDR2 is YYNGEE. CDR3 length: 15 amino acids, cysteine to phenylalanine. The kept DNA is CDR3 alone, 45 bases in frame from the first base. Germline trimming: 4 bases from V, 6 bases from J; junction bases outside gene matches: 9. The receptor chain draws on TRBV9 and TRBJ1-4, with 7 bases matching TRBD1. This TCR derives from a human donor in good health (CMV status not recorded). Some clones in this sample may be carry-over from other donors' samples. Sequenced here: cultured CD8+ T cells from PBMCs, sampled from culture after CMV antigen stimulation. The CDR3 region has the sequence CASSSQGRGDEKLFF. Read as DNA, the sequence is TGTGCCAGCAGCTCACAGGGGCGAGGGGATGAAAAACTGTTTTTT.